In this sample, the clone carrying this T cell receptor (beta chain) turned up many times. Its antigen is unidentified. Time point indicated: newly diagnosed GD, antithyroid drugs for less than 3 months. Construction of the TCR library relied on RNA isolated from PBMCs. A roughly 8.6-milliliter sample of peripheral blood was drawn into EDTA tubes. According to the study, TCR beta libraries were built with iRepertoire HTBI primers and CDR3-region Arm-PCR. TCRdb used MiXCR to reprocess the multiplex PCR reads, holding one entry per CDR3 protein. The table records about 420,000 distinct CDR3 sequences, around 15% of them present only once. The sample originates from a study of regulatory T cells in long-lasting Graves disease. General study results and limits: Favored usage of TRBV28, TRBJ1-2 and TRBJ2-5 was recorded in persistent disease. TCR diversity was lower in persistent than newly diagnosed Graves' disease.

The CDR3 is made up of 15 amino acids. Between the trimmed V and J ends, which lost 5 bases and 0 bases, there was a span of 14 bases. Germline lookup yields CDR1 MNHEY and CDR2 SMNVEV (reference sequence). These same data were also listed under a study on T cells in Graves' hyperthyroidism and ophthalmopathy. That source reports: TCR CDR3 regions were first amplified by RT-PCR with HTBI primers.

The specimen was peripheral blood mononuclear cells (PBMCs), collected at new diagnosis, from a patient treated with antithyroid drugs. V and J are TRBV27 and TRBJ2-7; the D gene is possibly TRBD1 (6 bases). The origin of this receptor is a woman aged 18-29 years with Graves disease. As DNA, the CDR3 is TGTGCCAGCAGTACTGCCGGGACACACTCCTACGAGCAGTACTTC. Encoded protein: CASSTAGTHSYEQYF.